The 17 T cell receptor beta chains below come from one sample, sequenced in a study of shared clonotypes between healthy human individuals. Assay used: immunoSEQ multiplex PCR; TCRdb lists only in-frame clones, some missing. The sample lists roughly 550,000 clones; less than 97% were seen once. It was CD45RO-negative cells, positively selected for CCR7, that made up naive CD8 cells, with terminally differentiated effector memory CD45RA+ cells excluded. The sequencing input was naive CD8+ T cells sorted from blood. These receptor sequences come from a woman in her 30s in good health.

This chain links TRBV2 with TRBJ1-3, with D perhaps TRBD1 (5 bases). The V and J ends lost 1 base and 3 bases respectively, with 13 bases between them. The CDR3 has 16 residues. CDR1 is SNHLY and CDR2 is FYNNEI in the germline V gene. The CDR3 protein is CASSEEGRGGGNTIYF. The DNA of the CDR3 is TGTGCCAGCAGTGAAGAGGGAAGGGGCGGTGGAAACACCATATATTTT.

The CDR3 reads CASSAGQFISYNEQFF. The DNA for the CDR3 is TGTGCCAGCAGCGCGGGACAGTTTATCTCCTACAATGAGCAGTTCTTC. The chain carries TRBV5-8 and TRBJ2-1, with D possibly being TRBD1 (7 bases). Trimming left V 4 bases short and J 0 bases short, with 14 bases between. The CDR3 loop spans 16 amino acids. From germline, CDR1 is SGHTS and CDR2 YDEGEE.

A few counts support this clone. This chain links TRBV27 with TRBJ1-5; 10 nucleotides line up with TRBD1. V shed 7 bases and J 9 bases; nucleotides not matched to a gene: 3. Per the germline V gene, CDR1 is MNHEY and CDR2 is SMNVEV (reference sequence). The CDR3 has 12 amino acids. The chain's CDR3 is CASKTGGRPQHF. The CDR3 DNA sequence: TGTGCCAGCAAGACAGGGGGCCGGCCCCAGCATTTT.

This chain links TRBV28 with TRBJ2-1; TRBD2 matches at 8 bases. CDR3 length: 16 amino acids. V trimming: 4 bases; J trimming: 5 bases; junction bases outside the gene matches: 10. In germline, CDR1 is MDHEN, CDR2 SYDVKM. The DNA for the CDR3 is TGTGCCAGCAGTTATAAGATACTAGCGGAGGACAATGAGCAGTTCTTC. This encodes CASSYKILAEDNEQFF.

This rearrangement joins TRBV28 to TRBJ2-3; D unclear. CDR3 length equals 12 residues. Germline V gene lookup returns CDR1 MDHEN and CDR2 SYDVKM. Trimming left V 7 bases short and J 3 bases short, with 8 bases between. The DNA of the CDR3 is TGTGCCAGCACCCCTAGGACAGATACGCAGTATTTT. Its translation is CASTPRTDTQYF.

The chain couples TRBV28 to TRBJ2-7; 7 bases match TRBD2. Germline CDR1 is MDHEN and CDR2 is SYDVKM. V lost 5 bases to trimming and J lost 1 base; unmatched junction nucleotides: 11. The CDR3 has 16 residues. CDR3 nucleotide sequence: TGTGCCAGCAGTAGCCCCCGGGCTAGCGGTTCCTACGAGCAGTACTTC. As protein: CASSSPRASGSYEQYF.

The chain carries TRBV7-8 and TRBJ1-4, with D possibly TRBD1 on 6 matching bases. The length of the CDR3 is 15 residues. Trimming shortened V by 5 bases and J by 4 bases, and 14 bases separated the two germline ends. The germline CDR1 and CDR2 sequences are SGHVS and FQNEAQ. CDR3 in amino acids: CASSPMDSINEKLFF. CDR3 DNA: TGTGCCAGCAGCCCGATGGACAGCATTAATGAAAAACTGTTTTTT.

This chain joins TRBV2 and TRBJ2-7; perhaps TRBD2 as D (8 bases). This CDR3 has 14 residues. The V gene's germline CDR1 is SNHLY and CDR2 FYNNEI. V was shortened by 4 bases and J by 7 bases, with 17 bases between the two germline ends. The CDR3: CASSGQGGGGEQYF. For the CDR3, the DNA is TGTGCCAGCAGTGGACAGGGCGGCGGGGGGGAGCAGTACTTC.

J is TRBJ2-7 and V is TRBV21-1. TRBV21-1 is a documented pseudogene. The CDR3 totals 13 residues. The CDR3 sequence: CASSSTSHYEQYF. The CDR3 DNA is TGTGCCAGCAGCTCGACCTCACACTACGAGCAGTACTTC.

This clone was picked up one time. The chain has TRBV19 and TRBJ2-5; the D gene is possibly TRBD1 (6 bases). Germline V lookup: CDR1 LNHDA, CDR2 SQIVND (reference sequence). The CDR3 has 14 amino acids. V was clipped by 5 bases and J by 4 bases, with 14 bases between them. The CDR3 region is CASSPRLQGETQYF. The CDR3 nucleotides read TGTGCCAGTAGTCCACGACTACAGGGAGAGACCCAGTACTTC.

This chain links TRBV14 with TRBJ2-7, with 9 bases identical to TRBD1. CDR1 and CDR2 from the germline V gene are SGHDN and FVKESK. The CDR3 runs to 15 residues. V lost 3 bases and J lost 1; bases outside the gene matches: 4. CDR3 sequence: CASSHPGTGSYEQYF. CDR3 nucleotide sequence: TGTGCCAGCAGCCACCCCGGGACAGGGTCCTACGAGCAGTACTTC. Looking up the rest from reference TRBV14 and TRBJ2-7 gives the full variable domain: EAGVTQFPSHSVIEKGQTVTLRCDPISGHDNLYWYRRVMGKEIKFLLHFVKESKQDESGMPNNRFLAERTGGTYSTLKVQPAELEDSGVYFCASSHPGTGSYEQYFGPGTRLTVT.

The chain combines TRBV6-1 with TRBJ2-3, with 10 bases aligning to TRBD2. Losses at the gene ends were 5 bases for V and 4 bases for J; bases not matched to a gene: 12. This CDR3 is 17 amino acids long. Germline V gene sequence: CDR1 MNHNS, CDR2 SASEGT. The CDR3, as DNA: TGTGCCAGCAGTCAAGACAGAGCGGGAGGGCCGTCAGATACGCAGTATTTT. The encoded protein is CASSQDRAGGPSDTQYF.

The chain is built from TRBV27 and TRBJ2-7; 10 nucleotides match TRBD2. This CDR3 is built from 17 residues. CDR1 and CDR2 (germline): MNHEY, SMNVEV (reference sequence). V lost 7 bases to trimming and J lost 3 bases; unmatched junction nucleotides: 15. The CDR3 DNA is TGTGCCAGCATAAAGGGGGCTAGCGGGAGTTTGGGCTACGAGCAGTACTTC. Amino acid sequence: CASIKGASGSLGYEQYF.

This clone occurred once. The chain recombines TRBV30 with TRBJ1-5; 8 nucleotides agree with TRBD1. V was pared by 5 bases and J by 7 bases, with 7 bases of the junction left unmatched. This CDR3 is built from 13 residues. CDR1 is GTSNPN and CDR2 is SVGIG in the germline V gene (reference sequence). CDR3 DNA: TGTGCCTGGGGGACAGGTCGGAACCAGCCCCAGCATTTT. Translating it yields CAWGTGRNQPQHF.

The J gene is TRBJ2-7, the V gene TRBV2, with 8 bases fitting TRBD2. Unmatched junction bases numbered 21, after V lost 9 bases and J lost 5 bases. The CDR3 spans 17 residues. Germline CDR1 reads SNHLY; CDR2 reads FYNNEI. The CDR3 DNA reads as TGTGCCAGAGCAAGAATACGGGAGGGGTTCGTTACTAACGAGCAGTACTTC. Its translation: CARARIREGFVTNEQYF.

CDR3 residues: CASSLSGQGGMNTEAFF. CDR3 coding DNA: TGTGCCAGCAGTTTATCCGGACAGGGAGGTATGAACACTGAAGCTTTCTTT. This sequence joins TRBV28 and TRBJ1-1, with TRBD1 identical over 8 bases. The ends lost 1 base at V and 0 bases at J; junction bases unmatched: 7. Germline V CDR1 and CDR2: MDHEN, SYDVKM. This CDR3 spans 17 amino acids.

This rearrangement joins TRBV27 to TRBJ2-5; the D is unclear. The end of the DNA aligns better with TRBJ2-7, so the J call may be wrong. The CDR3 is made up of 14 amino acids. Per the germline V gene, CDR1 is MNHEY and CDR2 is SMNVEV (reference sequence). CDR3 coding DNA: TGTGCCAGCAGTTTCGGCCCCTCCAACTACGAGCAGTACTTC. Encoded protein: CASSFGPSNYEQYF.